This T cell receptor beta chain was recovered during a study of blood T cell repertoires in COVID-19. Study overall: T cells, B-cell-depleted T cells, or PBMCs supplied cDNA or gDNA.

This CDR3 spans 14 amino acids. In germline, CDR1 is MGHRA, CDR2 YSYEKL. Deletions cut 4 bases from V and 5 bases from J, with 15 bases between. Assignments of participants to cohorts depended upon their own reported clinical history. As handled by the study authors: Reference gene primer amplification gave nucleated cell count estimates. The repertoire was sequenced with immunoSEQ multiplex PCR; TCRdb's copy has only in-frame clones and lacks some. V and J calls and clone size are those listed in that table; D and trimming were worked out from the DNA. Of over 150,000 clones in the sample, roughly 85% were seen once.

The clonotype comes from a man aged 40-49 years who had recovered from COVID-19. The gene calls are TRBV4-1 and TRBJ2-7, with D maybe TRBD1 (7 bases). Sequences were obtained from PBMCs or T cells enriched from blood (not recorded which). The CDR3 bases are TGCGCCAGCAGCCCTCAGGGGGGTGGCAACGAGCAGTACTTC. Encoded protein: CASSPQGGGNEQYF.